This T cell receptor beta chain stems from a study of cytomegalovirus exposure and HLA in healthy donors. Looked up from germline, CDR1 is MRHNA and CDR2 is SNTAGT. This CDR3 spans 13 amino acids. V lost 5 bases and J lost 5, with 10 bases in between. Primers: 60 Vbeta forward and 13 Jbeta reverse. In the authors' workflow: Later, tens of millions of unique TCR beta chains were counted in an analysis, and about 10 million of them were shared. Some clones are missing from TCRdb's copy, which holds only in-frame ones; the method was immunoSEQ multiplex PCR. V and J calls and clone size are given by that table; D and trimming were obtained from the DNA. The table has about 190,000 clones, roughly 80% seen once.

Source material: PBMCs. This chain uses TRBV6-4 with TRBJ2-1; possible D gene TRBD1, 6 bases. The clonotype originates from a woman under 30 in good health and CMV-seronegative. The CDR3 region is CASSRTVNNEQFF. CDR3 nucleotides: TGTGCCAGCAGTAGGACAGTGAACAATGAGCAGTTCTTC.